This T cell receptor (beta chain) was profiled in a study of breast tumors, draining lymph nodes, adjacent tissues (dated by TCRdb to the mid-2010s). As for the study more broadly: TCR beta repertoires were compared across tumor, adjacent nontumor tissue and axillary lymph nodes obtained from breast cancer patients. The study was designed to assess the relationships and possible T-cell exchange between tumor, surrounding tissue and draining lymph node repertoires in human breast cancer.

Broad study findings and their caveats: Tumor and nontumor tissue repertoires were significantly more similar in luminal-like than in basal-like breast cancer. The data were considered consistent with most tumor T cells being derived from the lymph node and subsequently expanding within tumor tissue. Tumors showed preferential V and J gene usage, and their T-cell repertoire diversity fell below that of lymph nodes yet above that of nontumor tissue. The conclusion that tumor T cells originate in lymph nodes was presented as consistent with a hypothesis rather than as directly demonstrated.

Data came from an Illumina HiSeq 2000. Multiplex PCR amplification was used to generate the TCR beta chain libraries. The amplified TCR beta chain products were analyzed by high-throughput sequencing. TCRdb reprocessing: public reads trimmed at Q25 with fastp, clones called with MiXCR, in-frame beta chains kept. Identical CDR3 proteins give one entry, which carries the most common genes and DNA. The sample has 14,000 to 15,000 distinct CDR3 sequences on record, over 45% of them singletons. Approximately 30% of the sample is held by the ten biggest clonotypes. Adjacent samples were composed of nontumor breast tissue surrounding the tumor. Of note for this clonotype: Its antigen is unknown. Nothing much larger sits one base from this clone, and base qualities are not available.

V and J are truncated by 2 bases and 0 bases respectively, leaving an intervening sequence of 6 bases. From its cysteine to its phenylalanine, the CDR3 spans 14 amino acids. Here the CDR3 DNA is all that survives: 42 bases in frame from base 1. According to the germline V gene, CDR1 reads SGHNT and CDR2 reads YENEEA. Sequencing was performed on tumor-adjacent breast tissue. The clonotype was recovered from a female donor with breast cancer. Some clones in this sample may be carry-over from other donors' samples. The chain couples TRBV11-3 to TRBJ2-3, with the D segment possibly TRBD1 or TRBD2, each aligning over 5 bases. The CDR3: CASSLRDSTDTQYF. The DNA reads as follows: TGTGCCAGCAGCTTAAGGGACAGCACAGATACGCAGTATTTT. Supplemented by the reference TRBV11-3 and TRBJ2-3 proteins around the CDR3, the complete variable domain is EAGVVQSPRYKIIEKKQPVAFWCNPISGHNTLYWYLQNLGQGPELLIRYENEEAVDDSQLPKDRFSAERLKGVDSTLKIQPAELGDSAVYLCASSLRDSTDTQYFGPGTRLTVL.